Below, 29 T cell receptor beta chains from the same sample are listed, as sequenced in a study of blood T cell repertoires in COVID-19. Clones were sequenced by immunoSEQ multiplex PCR, and TCRdb holds only the in-frame ones, with some missing. The sample shows more than 45,000 clones, more than 75% of them seen only once. Sequenced sample: peripheral blood. These receptors were collected from an elderly woman with COVID-19, enrolled during active disease.

This clone turned up a few times. The chain uses TRBV5-1 and TRBJ1-4, with 7 bases aligning to TRBD1. CDR3 length: 15 residues. CDR1 and CDR2 (germline): SGHRS, YFSETQ. Unmatched junction bases numbered 10, after V lost 4 bases and J lost 7 bases. The CDR3, as DNA: TGCGCCAGCAGCCCCGGACAGGCGGTGGGTGAAAAACTGTTTTTT. It yields the protein CASSPGQAVGEKLFF.

The V call is TRBV19, the J call TRBJ2-1, with D possibly being TRBD1 (5 bases). Germline CDR1 reads LNHDA; CDR2 reads SQIVND (reference sequence). V was clipped by 5 bases and J by 5 bases, with 13 bases between them. The length of the CDR3 is 14 residues. The DNA for the CDR3 is TGTGCCAGTAGTTGGGGCGTAGGCAACAATGAGCAGTTCTTC. This codes for CASSWGVGNNEQFF.

The chain links TRBV11-1 to TRBJ1-6; the match to TRBD1 covers 9 bases. V shed 4 bases, J shed 7 bases, and the junction held 2 bases outside the gene matches. CDR3 size: 14 residues. CDR1 SGHAT and CDR2 FQDESV come from the germline V gene (reference sequence). DNA of the CDR3: TGTGCCAGCAGCTACAGGGGGCGAAATTCACCCCTCCACTTT. Amino acids: CASSYRGRNSPLHF.

This clone showed up just once. V gene TRBV7-8 combines with J gene TRBJ1-2, with 8 bases lining up with TRBD1. Trimming took 2 bases from V and 4 from J; bases not matched to a gene: 12. Per the germline V gene, CDR1 is SGHVS and CDR2 is FQNEAQ. There are 17 residues in the CDR3. CDR3 nucleotides: TGTGCCAGCAGCTTACGGGGCGGGACAGGAGATATCTATGGCTACACCTTC. It translates to CASSLRGGTGDIYGYTF.

The gene calls are TRBV4-1 and TRBJ1-1, with 8 bases identical to TRBD1. CDR3 size: 15 residues. Trimming at V came to 4 bases and at J to 4 bases, leaving 8 bases not matched to a gene. The germline V gene has CDR1 MGHRA and CDR2 YSYEKL. CDR3 DNA sequence: TGCGCCAGCAGCCCTGGACAGGGAATGGGCACTGAAGCTTTCTTT. Amino acids: CASSPGQGMGTEAFF.

V gene TRBV11-2 combines with J gene TRBJ2-1, with 10 bases lining up with TRBD1. The CDR3 consists of 16 residues. Germline V CDR1 and CDR2: SGHAT, FQNNGV. With 0 bases clipped from V and 7 bases from J, the junction kept 6 bases outside the gene matches. Here the CDR3 reads CASSLDPGQGMNEQFF. The DNA of the CDR3 is TGTGCCAGCAGCTTAGATCCGGGACAGGGGATGAATGAGCAGTTCTTC.

V gene TRBV11-2 combines with J gene TRBJ2-7; 12 nucleotides agree with TRBD2. V gave up 5 bases and J gave up 0 bases; unmatched junction bases: 5. CDR3 length equals 16 residues. Germline V gene sequence: CDR1 SGHAT, CDR2 FQNNGV. The CDR3 loop reads CASSPQTSGSSYEQYF. The CDR3 DNA reads TGTGCCAGCAGCCCCCAGACTAGCGGGAGCTCCTACGAGCAGTACTTC.

This rearrangement joins TRBV19 to TRBJ2-7; 7 positions agree with TRBD1. With 6 bases clipped from V and 4 bases from J, the junction kept 9 bases outside the gene matches. This CDR3 spans 14 amino acids. Per germline, CDR1 LNHDA and CDR2 SQIVND (reference sequence). The CDR3 DNA sequence: TGTGCCAGTAGGACGACAGGGTCCGATTACGAGCAGTACTTC. Translating it yields CASRTTGSDYEQYF.

The V call is TRBV12-3 or TRBV12-4, the J call TRBJ2-2, with 8 bases that match TRBD1. CDR3 length: 13 residues. The J segment lost 5 bases and the V segment lost 7 bases, leaving 3 bases of the junction unmatched. CDR3 in DNA: TGTGCCAGCAAACGGACAGGGACCGGGGAGCTGTTTTTT. Protein: CASKRTGTGELFF.

The chain couples TRBV3-1 (or the pseudogene TRBV3-2) to TRBJ2-3, with D hard to call. Trimming pared 1 base from V and 0 bases from J, leaving 5 bases between. CDR1 and CDR2 from the germline V gene are LGHDT and YNNKEL (reference sequence). CDR3 length: 14 amino acids. The CDR3 DNA is TGTGCCAGCAGCCAAGTGAGTAGCACAGATACGCAGTATTTT. This sequence encodes CASSQVSSTDTQYF.

The sample holds one count of this clone. The CDR3, as DNA: TGTGCCAGCAGCTTGGTGGGGCGGGGGGTTTACAATGAGCAGTTCTTC. Translation gives CASSLVGRGVYNEQFF. V and J are TRBV5-4 and TRBJ2-1; 8 bases map to TRBD2. V lost 0 bases to trimming and J lost 4 bases; unmatched junction nucleotides: 6. Germline CDR1 SGHNT, CDR2 YYREEE (reference sequence). CDR3 length: 16 residues.

This chain uses TRBV6-5 with TRBJ1-1; no clear D gene. This CDR3 contains 15 residues. V lost 6 bases, J lost 1 base, and 15 bases lay in between. Germline values: CDR1 MNHEY, CDR2 SVGAGI. DNA of the CDR3: TGTGCCAGCAGAAAAGATATTTCGGGGAACACTGAAGCTTTCTTT. Amino acids: CASRKDISGNTEAFF.

The chain couples TRBV2 to TRBJ1-4; D uncertain. Per the germline V gene, CDR1 is SNHLY and CDR2 is FYNNEI. The CDR3 extends over 15 amino acids. V gave up 6 bases and J gave up 0 bases, with 11 bases separating them. The DNA for the CDR3 is TGTGCCAGCAGCGCGGACTCCGCAACTAATGAAAAACTGTTTTTT. Amino acids: CASSADSATNEKLFF.

This rearrangement joins TRBV7-6 to TRBJ2-2; no definite D call. Germline CDR1 and CDR2: SGHVS and FNYEAQ. CDR3 size: 14 residues. Trimming removed 2 bases at V and 1 base at J, with 5 bases between. DNA for the CDR3: TGTGCCAGCAGCTTAATTAGGAACACCGGGGAGCTGTTTTTT. Amino acid sequence: CASSLIRNTGELFF.

V and J are TRBV6-5 and TRBJ1-2; no firm D call. This CDR3 is built from 14 residues. From germline, CDR1 is MNHEY and CDR2 SVGAGI. Trimming removed 7 bases at V and 8 bases at J, with 20 bases between. The chain's CDR3 is CASTTWGSGGGYTF. CDR3 bases: TGTGCCAGCACCACCTGGGGATCGGGAGGGGGCTACACCTTC.

The V gene is TRBV19, the J gene TRBJ2-1; 12 bases match TRBD2. This CDR3 has 20 residues. The germline gives CDR1 LNHDA, CDR2 SQIVND (reference sequence). The ends lost 4 bases at V and 2 bases at J; junction bases unmatched: 15. CDR3 amino acids: CASSTPKLAGGLGAYNEQFF. CDR3 DNA: TGTGCCAGTAGTACCCCCAAACTAGCGGGAGGCCTCGGGGCCTACAATGAGCAGTTCTTC.

The rearrangement uses TRBV5-1 and TRBJ2-3; TRBD1 matches at 9 bases. CDR3 size: 15 residues. Germline CDR1 SGHRS, CDR2 YFSETQ. Trimming took 6 bases from V and 6 from J; bases not matched to a gene: 11. The CDR3 bases are TGCGCCAGCACCTCCGGGACAGGGTGGGCGGATACGCAGTATTTT. Its translation: CASTSGTGWADTQYF.

The chain couples TRBV15 to TRBJ2-6; 7 positions agree with TRBD2. Germline V gene lookup returns CDR1 LNHNV and CDR2 YYDKDF (reference sequence). The V and J ends lost 3 bases and 2 bases, in that order; junction bases with no gene match: 4. CDR3 length: 16 amino acids. The CDR3 DNA follows: TGTGCCACCAGCAGGCCTGGGGGGGCTGGGGCCAACGTCCTGACTTTC. Translating it yields CATSRPGGAGANVLTF. The full variable domain, with the rest looked up from reference TRBV15 and TRBJ2-6, is DAMVIQNPRYQVTQFGKPVTLSCSQTLNHNVMYWYQQKSSQAPKLLFHYYDKDFNNEADTPDNFQSRRPNTSFCFLDIRSPGLGDTAMYLCATSRPGGAGANVLTFGAGSRLTVL.

The chain links TRBV6-5 to TRBJ2-2; 8 bases match TRBD1. With V trimmed by 4 bases and J by 1 base, 2 bases remained unmatched. This CDR3 contains 15 residues. Germline V lookup: CDR1 MNHEY, CDR2 SVGAGI. The CDR3 region is CASSWDRLNTGELFF. CDR3 bases: TGTGCCAGCAGTTGGGACAGGTTGAACACCGGGGAGCTGTTTTTT.

The genes are TRBV5-6 and TRBJ1-2; D might be TRBD1 (5 bases). The CDR3 loop spans 12 amino acids. Germline values: CDR1 SGHDT, CDR2 YYEEEE. V was pared by 2 bases and J by 7 bases, with 9 bases between. CDR3 amino acids: CASSLSRVGYTF. The CDR3 DNA follows: TGTGCCAGCAGCTTATCCAGGGTTGGCTACACCTTC.

V is TRBV5-8 and J is TRBJ1-3; D remains ambiguous. V lost 6 bases and J 0 bases, leaving 10 bases between the germline ends. Germline V CDR1 and CDR2: SGHTS, YDEGEE. CDR3 length: 14 amino acids. DNA for the CDR3: TGTGCCAGCAACCCTGGGAGCTCTGGAAACACCATATATTTT. This codes for CASNPGSSGNTIYF.

This sequence joins TRBV9 and TRBJ1-2, with a weak D call TRBD1 (5 bases). Germline V gene data show CDR1 as SGDLS and CDR2 as YYNGEE. The CDR3 loop spans 14 amino acids. V dropped 0 bases and J dropped 1 base, with 7 bases sitting between them. Here the CDR3 reads CASSVEQGNYGYTF. The CDR3, as DNA: TGTGCCAGCAGCGTAGAGCAGGGTAACTATGGCTACACCTTC.

The J gene is TRBJ1-1, the V gene TRBV18; TRBD1 aligns across 9 bases. This CDR3 has 14 amino acids. V was pared by 3 bases and J by 6 bases, with 5 bases of the junction left unmatched. Germline CDR1 reads KGHSH; CDR2 reads LQKENI. This chain's CDR3 is CASSPKTGGSEAFF. The CDR3 DNA follows: TGTGCCAGCTCACCGAAGACAGGGGGATCTGAAGCTTTCTTT.

The chain couples TRBV25-1 to TRBJ1-2; 9 positions agree with TRBD1. The V segment lost 7 bases and the J segment 6 bases; nucleotides outside the gene matches: 6. This CDR3 spans 13 amino acids. Per germline, CDR1 MGHDK and CDR2 SYGVNS. The CDR3 is CASNLGTGNGYTF. In DNA, the CDR3 is TGTGCCAGCAACCTTGGGACAGGGAATGGCTACACCTTC.

CDR3 sequence (DNA): TGTGCCAGCTCACTCCCCGGACAGGGGACCTATGGCTACACCTTC. Its translation: CASSLPGQGTYGYTF. The J gene is TRBJ1-2, the V gene TRBV18; 9 positions match TRBD1. The germline V gene has CDR1 KGHSH and CDR2 LQKENI. The CDR3 length is 15 residues. The V segment lost 4 bases and the J segment 4 bases; nucleotides outside the gene matches: 7.

The CDR3 sequence is CASSRAYGYTF. CDR3 in DNA: TGTGCCAGCAGCCGAGCCTATGGCTACACCTTC. The V call is TRBV3-1 (or the pseudogene TRBV3-2), the J call TRBJ1-2; D not certain. V was trimmed by 4 bases and J by 4 bases, leaving 4 bases between them. Per the germline V gene, CDR1 is LGHDT and CDR2 is YNNKEL (reference sequence). The CDR3 is 11 amino acids.

As DNA, the CDR3 is TGTGCCAGCAGCTCCGGGACTAGTGCTTACGAGCAGTACTTC. Translating it yields CASSSGTSAYEQYF. V is TRBV11-1 and J is TRBJ2-7; 8 bases match TRBD2. The trim removed 4 bases at V and 4 bases at J, leaving 6 bases unmatched. CDR1 is SGHAT and CDR2 is FQDESV in the germline V gene (reference sequence). The CDR3 contains 14 residues. Together with reference TRBV11-1 and TRBJ2-7, the CDR3 gives the full variable domain: EAEVAQSPRYKITEKSQAVAFWCDPISGHATLYWYRQILGQGPELLVQFQDESVVDDSQLPKDRFSAERLKGVDSTLKIQPAELGDSAMYLCASSSGTSAYEQYFGPGTRLTVT.

The CDR3 region is CASSYPGGEQGKLFF. In DNA, the CDR3 is TGTGCCAGCAGTTACCCAGGGGGTGAACAAGGAAAACTGTTTTTT. The chain uses TRBV6-6 and TRBJ1-4; 7 bases align to TRBD1. Unmatched junction bases numbered 10, after V lost 2 bases and J lost 10 bases. This CDR3 region has 15 residues. The germline gives CDR1 MNHNY, CDR2 SVGAGI (reference sequence).

The chain joins TRBV20-1 to TRBJ2-1, with 15 nucleotides matching TRBD2. Germline V gene sequence: CDR1 DFQATT, CDR2 SNEGSKA (reference sequence). V lost 3 bases and J lost 8; bases outside the gene matches: 11. The CDR3 runs to 17 residues. CDR3 sequence reads: CSASHTGTSGRLDEQFF. CDR3 DNA: TGCAGTGCTAGTCACACAGGGACTAGCGGGAGGTTGGATGAGCAGTTCTTC.